Sequencing of this T cell receptor beta chain was carried out in a study of cytomegalovirus exposure and HLA in healthy donors. Study observations and caveats: An apparent linkage of common viral pathogens to several of the most significant clusters emerged in a later analysis. Presence/absence comparisons presumed near-even sequencing depth among donors.

Vbeta (60) and Jbeta (13) primers were used in the PCR. TCRdb's table, derived via immunoSEQ multiplex PCR, lists solely in-frame clones and lacks some. The sample holds around 200,000 clones, approximately 82% seen once. Of note for this clone: The antigen is not known.

Donors sampled were nominally healthy, though unrecorded immune exposures were likely. The CDR3 covers 15 residues. Losses at the gene ends were 4 bases for V and 1 base for J; bases not matched to a gene: 5. Germline V gives CDR1 WSHSY, CDR2 SAAADI. Specimen: PBMCs. The chain recombines TRBV10-2 with TRBJ2-5; TRBD2 matches at 8 bases. The sequence was obtained from a woman aged 45-59 years in good health and CMV-seropositive. The CDR3 loop is CASSVAGGPQETQYF. The CDR3 DNA reads TGCGCCAGCAGTGTGGCGGGGGGTCCCCAAGAGACCCAGTACTTC.